One T cell receptor beta chain is described in this entry. Its antigen is undetermined. Unique molecular identifiers (one per individual cDNA molecule) were attached. TCRdb ran MiXCR on the 5' RACE reads and lists one entry per CDR3 protein. This table holds approximately 110,000 distinct CDR3 sequences, about 15% found once. The entry originates in a study of early T cells in non-severe SARS-CoV-2 infection. The overall study: Sequenced material consisted of bulk RNA (from unsorted whole blood), and chains were unpaired.

Study conclusions and caveats: VDJdb-based annotation leaned toward anti-spike CD8 responses and missed private and CD4 specificities.

Source material: whole blood. The clonotype was recovered from an adult who was a healthcare worker with PCR-confirmed SARS-CoV-2 infection or an uninfected control (not recorded which).

This CDR3 is CASSRTGTDTQYF. The CDR3, as DNA: TGTGCCAGCAGTCGAACAGGGACAGATACGCAGTATTTT. The chain is built from TRBV2 and TRBJ2-3; TRBD1 might be the D (6 bases). V was pared by 5 bases and J by 3 bases, with 9 bases between. The germline gives CDR1 SNHLY, CDR2 FYNNEI. This CDR3 is 13 amino acids long. The full variable domain, in which reference TRBV2 and TRBJ2-3 provide the parts outside the CDR3, is EPEVTQTPSHQVTQMGQEVILRCVPISNHLYFYWYRQILGQKVEFLVSFYNNEISEKSEIFDDQFSVERPDGSNFTLKIRSTKLEDSAMYFCASSRTGTDTQYFGPGTRLTVL.